This T cell receptor beta chain stems from a study of T cell responses to AZD1222 COVID-19 vaccine. Germline CDR1 is SGHVS and CDR2 is FNYEAQ. This CDR3 region has 16 residues. Between the trimmed V and J ends, which lost 0 bases and 0 bases, there was a span of 12 bases. Findings of the study overall: Most donors were white British, females outnumbered males, and clonal diversity was possibly underestimated. Baseline seropositivity occurred in only six AZD1222 recipients. Repertoire samples came only from after the peak T cell response. When two AZD1222 doses had been given, Spike-specific TCR breadth and depth rose.

With regard to this clone: The antigen remains undetermined.

Measured with immunoSEQ multiplex PCR; TCRdb has only the in-frame clones, and not every one. The data contain approximately 85,000 clones, less than 90% of them seen just once; the ten biggest clones take up roughly 7.6%. Sequenced material: peripheral blood, taken on day 0 of AZD1222 vaccination. This sequence originates from an adult in good health. This sequence joins TRBV7-6 and TRBJ2-7, with D tentatively TRBD2 (7 bases). The CDR3 here is CASSLAGGAPSYEQYF. The CDR3 coding sequence is TGTGCCAGCAGCTTAGCGGGGGGGGCGCCCTCCTACGAGCAGTACTTC.